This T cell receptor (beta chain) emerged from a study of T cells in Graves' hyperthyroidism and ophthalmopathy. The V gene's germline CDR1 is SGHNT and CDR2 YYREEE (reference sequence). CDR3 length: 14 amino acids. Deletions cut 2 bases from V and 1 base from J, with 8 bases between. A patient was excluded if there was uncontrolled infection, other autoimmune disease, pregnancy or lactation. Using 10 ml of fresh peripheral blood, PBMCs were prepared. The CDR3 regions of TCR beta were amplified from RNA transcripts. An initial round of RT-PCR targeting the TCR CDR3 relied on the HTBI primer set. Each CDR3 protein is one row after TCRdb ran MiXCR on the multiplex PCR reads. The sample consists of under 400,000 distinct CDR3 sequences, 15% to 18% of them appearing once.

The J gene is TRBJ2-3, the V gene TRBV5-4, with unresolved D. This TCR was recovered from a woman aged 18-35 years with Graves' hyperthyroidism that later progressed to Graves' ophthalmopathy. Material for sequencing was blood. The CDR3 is CASSLNAGTDTQYF. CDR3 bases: TGTGCCAGCAGCTTAAACGCGGGCACAGATACGCAGTATTTT. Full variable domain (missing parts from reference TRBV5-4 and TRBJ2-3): ETGVTQSPTHLIKTRGQQVTLRCSSQSGHNTVSWYQQALGQGPQFIFQYYREEENGRGNFPPRFSGLQFPNYSSELNVNALELDDSALYLCASSLNAGTDTQYFGPGTRLTVL.